The clone carrying this T cell receptor (beta chain) was counted only a few times. Its antigen is currently unknown. The data stem from a study of blood T cells in healthy people across ages. Points from the study as a whole: Naive T cell percentage by flow cytometry tracked strongly with beta diversity. Measured against age, TCR beta diversity per million T cells decreased in a roughly linear manner.

CDR1 is LGHNA, CDR2 YSLEER, per germline. Trimming took off 0 bases at V and 6 bases at J, with 15 bases between the two ends. There are 16 residues in the CDR3. A second PCR of about 6 to 11 cycles used a sample-barcoded 5' primer and a J-beta primer mix. TCRdb fed the 5' RACE reads into MiXCR, producing one record per CDR3 protein. The sample has about 730,000 distinct CDR3 sequences, 40% to 45% seen once. The sample consisted of blood. J is TRBJ1-5 and V is TRBV4-3; no reliable D call. The receptor was derived from a woman aged 55-69 years in good health. DNA of the CDR3: TGCGCCAGCAGCCAAGAACGGGAGGGCTGGTCTCAGCCCCAGCATTTT. Its protein is CASSQEREGWSQPQHF.